This T cell receptor beta chain was identified during a study of cytomegalovirus exposure and HLA in healthy donors. Findings of the study overall: HLA alleles were associated with 17,000 or so TCR beta sequences in a later analysis at 0.05 false discovery rate.

The PCR ran on 60 Vbeta and 13 Jbeta primers. The assay was immunoSEQ multiplex PCR, and TCRdb's table has in-frame clones only and misses some. Of more than 80,000 clones detected, 86% appear once; the ten largest clones hold around a tenth. Concerning this clone itself: Its specificity is not known.

The V gene end was trimmed by 8 bases and the J gene end by 2 bases; junction bases not matched to a gene: 13. The CDR3 covers 16 residues. CDR1 and CDR2 from the germline V gene are WNHNN and SYGVQD (reference sequence). This clonotype originated in a man in his thirties or forties in good health and CMV-seropositive. The sample taken for sequencing was PBMCs. The chain uses TRBV10-1 and TRBJ2-3, with 7 bases identical to TRBD1. CDR3 sequence reads: CASSAAGGMNTDTQYF. CDR3 nucleotides: TGCGCCAGCTCTGCGGCAGGGGGTATGAACACAGATACGCAGTATTTT.